This T cell receptor beta chain was captured in a study of OX40 agonist ivuxolimab in advanced cancers. CDR1 and CDR2 from the germline V gene are SGHVS and FNYEAQ. The CDR3 spans 12 residues. The ends were cut back, 5 bases at V and 7 bases at J, with 9 bases in the middle. Profiled with immunoSEQ multiplex PCR; TCRdb holds only in-frame clones, not every one. Seen here are 7,000 to 8,500 clones, about 70% observed once, and the top ten hold around 25%. The sample consisted of CD4+ or CD8+ T cells sorted from blood, taken in a trial of the OX40 agonist ivuxolimab. The genes are TRBV7-6 and TRBJ2-1; possibly TRBD1 for D (6 bases). The TCR sequence derives from an adult with an advanced solid tumor such as melanoma, head and neck, liver or kidney cancer. CDR3 in amino acids: CASSLGTNEQFF. In DNA form, the CDR3 reads TGTGCCAGCAGCCTGGGGACAAATGAGCAGTTCTTC.